The sequence of this TCR beta chain was determined in a study of identical twins. The study's findings and limits: Twins' surplus sharing was weaker for beta out-of-frame sequences.

TCRdb re-called the 5' RACE reads through MiXCR, storing one row per CDR3 protein. The sample holds 540,000 or so distinct CDR3 sequences, 20% to 25% seen once. This clonotype was counted ten times or more. The antigen is undetermined. Trimming removed 6 bases at V and 0 bases at J, with 8 bases between. CDR1 and CDR2 from the germline V gene are SGHTA and FQGNSA. This CDR3 has 13 residues. These sequences were also reported in another study, on yellow fever vaccine responses in identical twins.

What was sequenced was CD4+ T cells sorted from blood. The genes are TRBV7-2 and TRBJ1-1; D is uncertain. The source of this sequence is a young woman in good health. CDR3 sequence reads: CASSFHMNTEAFF. The CDR3 region has the DNA TGTGCCAGCAGTTTTCACATGAACACTGAAGCTTTCTTT. Full variable domain (rest looked up from reference TRBV7-2 and TRBJ1-1): GAGVSQSPSNKVTEKGKDVELRCDPISGHTALYWYRQSLGQGLEFLIYFQGNSAPDKSGLPSDRFSAERTGGSVSTLTIQRTQQEDSAVYLCASSFHMNTEAFFGQGTRLTVV.